Below, 3 T cell receptor beta chains from the same sample are listed, as sequenced in a study of blood T cell repertoires in COVID-19. Profiling relied on immunoSEQ multiplex PCR, and the TCRdb table lists in-frame clones only, not all of them. The data contain about 170,000 clones, approximately 79% of them singletons. Sample: PBMCs or T cells enriched from blood (not recorded which). These receptors originate from a woman aged 70-85 years in a cohort exposed to, infected with or recovered from COVID-19 (not recorded which).

The V gene is TRBV5-1, the J gene TRBJ2-2; no clear D. CDR1 is SGHRS, CDR2 YFSETQ, per germline. Trimming removed 5 bases from V and 6 bases from J, with 11 bases in between. The CDR3 extends over 13 amino acids. CDR3 protein: CASREVASGELFF. CDR3 nucleotide sequence: TGCGCCAGCAGAGAGGTTGCGTCCGGGGAGCTGTTTTTT.

The V and J genes are TRBV3-1 (or the pseudogene TRBV3-2) and TRBJ1-3; D gene ambiguous. V was shortened by 1 base and J by 4 bases, with 11 bases between the two germline ends. The length of the CDR3 is 15 residues. CDR1 and CDR2 from the germline V gene are LGHDT and YNNKEL (reference sequence). The CDR3 here is CASSQGAGYGNTIYF. As DNA, the CDR3 is TGTGCCAGCAGCCAAGGGGCGGGGTACGGAAACACCATATATTTT.

The rearrangement uses TRBV7-8 and TRBJ2-5, with D possibly being TRBD2 (5 bases). The germline V gene encodes CDR1 SGHVS and CDR2 FQNEAQ. The ends were cut back, 5 bases at V and 1 base at J, with 11 bases in the middle. The CDR3 consists of 14 residues. CDR3 residues: CASSPTRVQETQYF. In DNA form, the CDR3 reads TGTGCCAGCAGCCCCACGAGGGTCCAAGAGACCCAGTACTTC.